The 19 T cell receptor beta chains below were found in one sample sequenced in a study of blood T cell repertoires in COVID-19. Clones were sequenced by immunoSEQ multiplex PCR, and TCRdb holds only the in-frame ones, with some missing. The profile shows about 250,000 clones, about 86% of them singletons. The sample taken for sequencing was peripheral blood. Every receptor here comes from an elderly man with acute or convalescent COVID-19.

The chain's CDR3 is CASSSRDISPYEQYF. CDR3 sequence (DNA): TGTGCCAGCAGCTCCCGGGACATCTCACCCTACGAGCAGTACTTC. The chain recombines TRBV7-2 with TRBJ2-7; D possibly corresponds to TRBD1 (6 bases). V was clipped by 4 bases and J by 2 bases, with 15 bases between them. CDR3 length: 15 residues. Per germline, CDR1 SGHTA and CDR2 FQGNSA.

This clone was detected only a few times. V is TRBV5-1 and J is TRBJ2-2; 10 positions match TRBD1. Germline V gives CDR1 SGHRS, CDR2 YFSETQ. With V trimmed by 0 bases and J by 8 bases, 7 bases remained unmatched. CDR3 size: 16 residues. The CDR3, as DNA: TGCGCCAGCAGCTTGGAAGGGACAGGGGTGCTAGGGGAGCTGTTTTTT. This encodes CASSLEGTGVLGELFF.

CDR3 region: CASSYSPVKPNTEAFF. The DNA for the CDR3 is TGTGCCAGCAGTTACTCCCCCGTGAAGCCGAACACTGAAGCTTTCTTT. This chain uses TRBV6-2 or TRBV6-3 with TRBJ1-1, with no clear D. Per the germline V gene, CDR1 is MNHEY and CDR2 is SVGEGT. Trimming took 0 bases from V and 1 from J, leaving 12 bases between them. This CDR3 is built from 16 residues.

This clone was detected only a few times. This chain links TRBV27 with TRBJ2-7; 10 nucleotides align to TRBD1. The CDR3 spans 14 residues. V gave up 6 bases and J gave up 3 bases; unmatched junction bases: 5. Germline V gene lookup returns CDR1 MNHEY and CDR2 SMNVEV (reference sequence). Here the CDR3 reads CASRPDRGLYEQYF. The CDR3 DNA is TGTGCCAGCAGACCTGACAGGGGGCTCTACGAGCAGTACTTC.

The rearrangement links TRBV14 to TRBJ1-6; no clear D gene. The CDR3 is 14 residues long. CDR1 and CDR2 (germline): SGHDN, FVKESK. Trimming took off 2 bases at V and 7 bases at J, with 9 bases between the two ends. The CDR3 sequence is CASSQLRSNSPLHF. The CDR3 DNA sequence: TGTGCCAGCAGCCAACTAAGAAGCAATTCACCCCTCCACTTT.

This chain links TRBV7-2 with TRBJ2-2; 11 nucleotides agree with TRBD2. Trimming cost V 4 bases and J 7 bases; bases outside gene matches: 8. CDR3 size: 16 residues. Germline V lookup: CDR1 SGHTA, CDR2 FQGNSA. The CDR3 sequence: CASSSGLAERGGELFF. In nucleotides, the CDR3 is TGTGCCAGCAGCTCGGGACTAGCGGAGAGGGGCGGGGAGCTGTTTTTT.

A remark on this clone: Different DNA sequences within this sample yield the same CDR3. The chain has TRBV5-4 and TRBJ1-3, with D perhaps matching TRBD1 (5 bases). Germline values: CDR1 SGHNT, CDR2 YYREEE (reference sequence). The CDR3 totals 15 residues. Deletions cut 0 bases from V and 3 bases from J, with 10 bases between. CDR3 sequence: CASSLELGGGNTIYF. The CDR3 nucleotides are TGTGCCAGCAGCTTGGAATTGGGGGGTGGAAACACCATATATTTT.

The chain couples TRBV5-6 to TRBJ2-1; D ambiguous. The V and J ends lost 4 bases and 10 bases respectively, with 12 bases between them. CDR1 is SGHDT, CDR2 YYEEEE, per germline. CDR3 length equals 12 residues. The CDR3 spells CASSRGWLEQFF. The DNA for the CDR3 is TGTGCCAGCAGCCGAGGCTGGTTAGAGCAGTTCTTC.

J is TRBJ2-7 and V is TRBV3-1 (or the pseudogene TRBV3-2); D possibly corresponds to TRBD2 (6 bases). Between the trimmed V and J ends, which lost 4 bases and 3 bases, there was a span of 19 bases. The CDR3 covers 16 residues. Germline V gene lookup returns CDR1 LGHDT and CDR2 YNNKEL (reference sequence). The CDR3: CASSPVEGTTHYEQYF. For the CDR3, the DNA is TGTGCCAGCAGCCCAGTGGAGGGGACGACACACTACGAGCAGTACTTC.

This clone was observed many times. The V gene is TRBV2, the J gene TRBJ1-3; no clear D gene. The CDR3 contains 13 residues. Between the trimmed V and J ends, which lost 7 bases and 0 bases, there was a span of 7 bases. Germline V gene lookup returns CDR1 SNHLY and CDR2 FYNNEI. In DNA form, the CDR3 reads TGTGCCAGCAAGAAGAGCTCTGGAAACACCATATATTTT. Its translation: CASKKSSGNTIYF.

As regards this clone: Other DNA sequences in this sample translate to the same CDR3. Here the CDR3 DNA reads TGTGCCAGCAGCTTAGTTGGGGGAGGCCAAGAGACCCAGTACTTC. This encodes CASSLVGGGQETQYF. The chain joins TRBV7-2 to TRBJ2-5; the D gene is possibly TRBD2 (6 bases). V was pared by 1 base and J by 1 base, with 10 bases between. This CDR3 is built from 15 residues. Per germline, CDR1 SGHTA and CDR2 FQGNSA.

This chain joins TRBV11-2 and TRBJ2-5; 8 nucleotides line up with TRBD2. Germline values: CDR1 SGHAT, CDR2 FQNNGV. J was trimmed by 1 base and V by 3 bases; bases with no gene match: 4. The CDR3 sequence is 15 residues long. The CDR3 DNA reads as TGTGCCAGCAGCTTCCTCGGACTAGCCCAAGAGACCCAGTACTTC. Translation gives CASSFLGLAQETQYF.

V is TRBV3-1 (or the pseudogene TRBV3-2) and J is TRBJ2-6; D call uncertain. The CDR3 spans 17 residues. V lost 0 bases to trimming and J lost 2 bases, with 11 bases between them. Germline loops: CDR1 LGHDT, CDR2 YNNKEL (reference sequence). The CDR3 sequence is CASSQDSGGAGANVLTF. DNA of the CDR3: TGTGCCAGCAGCCAAGACTCCGGCGGTGCTGGGGCCAACGTCCTGACTTTC.

The chain has TRBV24-1 and TRBJ2-2; 7 nucleotides line up with TRBD2. The CDR3 runs to 15 residues. V dropped 5 bases and J dropped 2; count of bases not matched to a gene: 4. Per the germline V gene, CDR1 is KGHDR and CDR2 is SFDVKD. The CDR3 spells CATSVASGNTGELFF. As DNA, the CDR3 is TGTGCCACCAGTGTAGCTAGCGGTAACACCGGGGAGCTGTTTTTT.

About this clone itself: The same CDR3 can be traced to other DNA sequences in this sample. This chain connects TRBV7-9 to TRBJ2-2, with D possibly TRBD2 on 5 matching bases. The V end was cut by 5 bases, the J end by 2 bases, with 9 bases between. The CDR3 has 14 residues. Germline CDR1 SEHNR, CDR2 FQNEAQ (reference sequence). This CDR3 is CASSPGTNTGELFF. The CDR3 bases are TGTGCCAGCAGCCCGGGAACAAACACCGGGGAGCTGTTTTTT.

The genes are TRBV27 and TRBJ2-1; the match to TRBD1 covers 9 bases. The germline CDR1 and CDR2 sequences are MNHEY and SMNVEV (reference sequence). The V gene end was trimmed by 8 bases and the J gene end by 7 bases; junction bases not matched to a gene: 6. The length of the CDR3 is 13 residues. CDR3 sequence reads: CASGTGNRNEQFF. The CDR3 DNA reads as TGTGCCAGCGGGACAGGGAATAGGAATGAGCAGTTCTTC.

This chain uses TRBV19 with TRBJ2-4; maybe TRBD2 (6 bases). The CDR3 loop spans 17 amino acids. Germline V lookup: CDR1 LNHDA, CDR2 SQIVND (reference sequence). With 5 bases removed from V and 2 bases from J, the gap between germline ends came to 19 bases. CDR3 nucleotides: TGTGCCAGTAGTCCTCAGAGCGGGCCGTTGACCAAAAACATTCAGTACTTC. This translates into CASSPQSGPLTKNIQYF. The full variable domain, rest sourced from reference TRBV19 and TRBJ2-4, is DGGITQSPKYLFRKEGQNVTLSCEQNLNHDAMYWYRQDPGQGLRLIYYSQIVNDFQKGDIAEGYSVSREKKESFPLTVTSAQKNPTAFYLCASSPQSGPLTKNIQYFGAGTRLSVL.

This clone was counted once. The V call is TRBV9, the J call TRBJ2-1; maybe TRBD1 (6 bases). V lost 4 bases, J lost 1 base, and 15 bases lay in between. The CDR3 has 16 amino acids. Germline-derived CDR1 and CDR2 are SGDLS and YYNGEE. In DNA, the CDR3 is TGTGCCAGCAGCTCCCTTGGTCAGGGGTCCTACAATGAGCAGTTCTTC. Its protein product is CASSSLGQGSYNEQFF.

The chain employs TRBV14 and TRBJ2-2; 8 bases align to TRBD1. V lost 9 bases, J lost 5 bases, and 14 bases stayed unmatched. The CDR3 sequence is 16 residues long. Germline V gene sequence: CDR1 SGHDN, CDR2 FVKESK. In nucleotides, the CDR3 is TGTGCCAGTTCGGAAACCGGACAGGGTGCAACCGGGGAGCTGTTTTTT. Translation gives CASSETGQGATGELFF.